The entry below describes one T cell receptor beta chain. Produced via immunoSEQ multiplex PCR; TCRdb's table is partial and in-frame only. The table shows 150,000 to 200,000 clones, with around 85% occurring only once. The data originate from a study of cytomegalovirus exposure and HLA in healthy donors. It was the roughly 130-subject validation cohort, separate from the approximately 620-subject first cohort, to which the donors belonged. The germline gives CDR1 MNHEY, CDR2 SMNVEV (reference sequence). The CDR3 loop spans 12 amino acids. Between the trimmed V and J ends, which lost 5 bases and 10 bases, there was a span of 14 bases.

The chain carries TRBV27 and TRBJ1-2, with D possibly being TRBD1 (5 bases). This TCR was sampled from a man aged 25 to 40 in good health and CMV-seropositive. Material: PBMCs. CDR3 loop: CASSPDKMVYTF. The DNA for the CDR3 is TGTGCCAGCAGTCCGGACAAGATGGTCTACACCTTC.